Described below is a single T cell receptor (beta chain) sequence and its context. Its antigen is currently unknown. TCRdb re-analyzed the 5' RACE reads; it lists each CDR3 protein once, without DNA. This table holds 300,000 to 450,000 distinct CDR3 sequences. This record belongs to a study of monozygotic twins with inflammatory bowel disease. Regarding the study as a whole: IBD patients share fewer clonotypes with other people than healthy twins do, especially with disease activity. Patients got different immunosuppressive treatments, which may have made their repertoires more variable. On the inverse Simpson index, IBD patients scored lower for TCRbeta diversity than healthy co-twins.

The CDR3 contains 16 residues. V and J are TRBV12-3 or TRBV12-4 and TRBJ2-4; no DNA is available, so the TRBD1 call from TCRdb remains unchecked. Sequencing was performed on blood. The receptor was derived from a human donor with ulcerative colitis or Crohn's disease, or a healthy co-twin of an affected twin (not recorded which). CDR3 in amino acids: CASSFFPEVAKNIQYF.